This T cell receptor (beta chain) was captured in a study of OX40 agonist ivuxolimab in advanced cancers. Study context: Ivuxolimab, an antibody that agonizes OX40 (CD134), was administered to the patients. Three individuals attained partial responses, comprising one hepatocellular carcinoma case and two cutaneous melanoma cases.

Repertoires were generated with immunoSEQ multiplex PCR, while TCRdb's copy carries only in-frame clones and drops some. The sample holds approximately 54,000 clones; 85% to 95% are singletons and the top ten take about 9.3%. V trimming: 5 bases; J trimming: 4 bases; junction bases outside the gene matches: 5. There are 14 residues in the CDR3. CDR1 MNHEY and CDR2 SMNVEV come from the germline V gene (reference sequence). The clonotype originates from an adult with an advanced solid tumor such as melanoma, head and neck, liver or kidney cancer. The material was CD4+ or CD8+ T cells sorted from blood, obtained in a trial of the OX40 agonist ivuxolimab. This chain uses TRBV27 with TRBJ2-7, with 10 bases aligning to TRBD1. CDR3 coding DNA: TGTGCCAGCAGTCTGGACAGGGGGAATTACGAGCAGTACTTC. Translating it yields CASSLDRGNYEQYF.